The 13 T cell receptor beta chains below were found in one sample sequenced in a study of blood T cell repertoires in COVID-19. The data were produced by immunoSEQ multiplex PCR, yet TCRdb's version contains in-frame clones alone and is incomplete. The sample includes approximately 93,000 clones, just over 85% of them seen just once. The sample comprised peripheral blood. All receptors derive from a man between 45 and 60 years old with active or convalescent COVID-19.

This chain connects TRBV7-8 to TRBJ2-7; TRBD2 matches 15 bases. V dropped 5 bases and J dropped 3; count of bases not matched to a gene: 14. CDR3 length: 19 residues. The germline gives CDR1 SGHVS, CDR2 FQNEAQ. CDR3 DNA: TGTGCCAGCAGCCCAAGGGGAGGACTAGCGGGAGGGAATTTCTACGAGCAGTACTTC. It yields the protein CASSPRGGLAGGNFYEQYF.

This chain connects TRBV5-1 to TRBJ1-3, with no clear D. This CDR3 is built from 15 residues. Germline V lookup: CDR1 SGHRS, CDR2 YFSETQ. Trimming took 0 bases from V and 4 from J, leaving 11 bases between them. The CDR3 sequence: CASSLDHPVGNTIYF. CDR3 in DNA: TGCGCCAGCAGCTTGGATCATCCGGTCGGAAACACCATATATTTT.

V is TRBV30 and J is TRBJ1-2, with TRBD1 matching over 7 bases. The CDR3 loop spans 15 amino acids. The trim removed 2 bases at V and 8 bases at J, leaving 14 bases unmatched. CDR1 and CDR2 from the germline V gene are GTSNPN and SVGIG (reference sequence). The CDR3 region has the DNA TGTGCCTGGAGTCCCCTCGAGCACAGGGGTATCGGCTACACCTTC. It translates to CAWSPLEHRGIGYTF.

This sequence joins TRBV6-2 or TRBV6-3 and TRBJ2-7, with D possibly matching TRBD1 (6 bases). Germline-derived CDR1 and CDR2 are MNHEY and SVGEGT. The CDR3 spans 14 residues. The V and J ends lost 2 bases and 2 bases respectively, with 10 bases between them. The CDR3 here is CASSYTTGTYEQYF. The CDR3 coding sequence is TGTGCCAGCAGTTACACGACAGGTACCTACGAGCAGTACTTC.

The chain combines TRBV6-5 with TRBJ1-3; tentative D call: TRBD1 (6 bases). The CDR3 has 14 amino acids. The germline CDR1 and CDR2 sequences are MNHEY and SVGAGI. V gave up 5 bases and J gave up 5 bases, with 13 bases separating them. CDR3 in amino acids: CASSRDIRRNTIYF. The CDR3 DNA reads TGTGCCAGCAGTCGGGACATTCGCCGAAACACCATATATTTT.

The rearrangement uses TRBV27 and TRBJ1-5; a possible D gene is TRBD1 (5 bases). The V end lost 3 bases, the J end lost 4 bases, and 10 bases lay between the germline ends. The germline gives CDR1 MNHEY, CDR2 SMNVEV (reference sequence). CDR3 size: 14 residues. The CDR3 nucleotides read TGTGCCAGCAGTTTCCAGGGAGGGAATCAGCCCCAGCATTTT. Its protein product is CASSFQGGNQPQHF.

CDR3: CASSPRTSGGHPYEQYF. The CDR3, as DNA: TGTGCCAGCAGTCCCAGGACTAGCGGGGGGCATCCCTACGAGCAGTACTTC. The chain employs TRBV27 and TRBJ2-7, with 14 bases matching TRBD2. The CDR3 consists of 17 residues. V dropped 5 bases and J dropped 2; count of bases not matched to a gene: 8. Germline values: CDR1 MNHEY, CDR2 SMNVEV (reference sequence).

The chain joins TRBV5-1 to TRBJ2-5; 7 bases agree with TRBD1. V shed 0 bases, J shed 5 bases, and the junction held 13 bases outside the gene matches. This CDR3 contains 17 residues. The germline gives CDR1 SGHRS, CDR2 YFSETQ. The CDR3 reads CASSLGDRDIARETQYF. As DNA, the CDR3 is TGCGCCAGCAGCTTGGGTGACAGGGATATAGCTAGGGAGACCCAGTACTTC. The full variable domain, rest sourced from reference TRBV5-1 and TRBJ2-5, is KAGVTQTPRYLIKTRGQQVTLSCSPISGHRSVSWYQQTPGQGLQFLFEYFSETQRNKGNFPGRFSGRQFSNSRSEMNVSTLELGDSALYLCASSLGDRDIARETQYFGPGTRLLVL.

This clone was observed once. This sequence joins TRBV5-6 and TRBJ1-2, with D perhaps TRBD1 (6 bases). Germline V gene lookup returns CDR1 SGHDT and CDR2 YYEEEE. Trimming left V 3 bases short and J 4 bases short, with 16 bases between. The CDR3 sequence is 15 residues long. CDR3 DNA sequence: TGTGCCAGCAGCTATTCCGGGACACCAAGCTATGGCTACACCTTC. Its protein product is CASSYSGTPSYGYTF.

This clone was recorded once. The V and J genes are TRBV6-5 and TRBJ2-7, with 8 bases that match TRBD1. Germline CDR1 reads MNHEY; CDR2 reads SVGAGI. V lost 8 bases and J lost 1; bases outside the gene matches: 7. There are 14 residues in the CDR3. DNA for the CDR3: TGTGCCAGCGCCGGGCAGGGGGCTTCCTACGAGCAGTACTTC. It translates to CASAGQGASYEQYF.

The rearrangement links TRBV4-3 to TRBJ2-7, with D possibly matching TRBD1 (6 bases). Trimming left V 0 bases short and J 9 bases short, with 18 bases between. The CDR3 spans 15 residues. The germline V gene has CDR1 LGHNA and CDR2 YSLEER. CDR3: CASSQDGGGARVQYF. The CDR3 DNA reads TGCGCCAGCAGCCAAGATGGTGGGGGCGCGAGGGTGCAGTACTTC.

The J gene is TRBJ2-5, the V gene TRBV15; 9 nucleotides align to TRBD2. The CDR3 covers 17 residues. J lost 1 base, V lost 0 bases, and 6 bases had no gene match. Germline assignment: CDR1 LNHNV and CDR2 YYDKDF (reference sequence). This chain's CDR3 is CATSRDGLAGSQETQYF. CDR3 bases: TGTGCCACCAGCAGAGATGGGCTAGCGGGGAGCCAAGAGACCCAGTACTTC. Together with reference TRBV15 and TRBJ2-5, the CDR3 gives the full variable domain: DAMVIQNPRYQVTQFGKPVTLSCSQTLNHNVMYWYQQKSSQAPKLLFHYYDKDFNNEADTPDNFQSRRPNTSFCFLDIRSPGLGDTAMYLCATSRDGLAGSQETQYFGPGTRLLVL.

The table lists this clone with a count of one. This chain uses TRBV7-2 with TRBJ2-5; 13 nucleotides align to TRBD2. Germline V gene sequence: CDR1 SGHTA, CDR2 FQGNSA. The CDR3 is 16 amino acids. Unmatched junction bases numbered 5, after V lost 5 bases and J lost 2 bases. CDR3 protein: CASSLGTSGNQETQYF. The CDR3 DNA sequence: TGTGCCAGCAGCCTGGGGACTAGCGGGAATCAAGAGACCCAGTACTTC. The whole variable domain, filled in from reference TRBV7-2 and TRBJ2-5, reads GAGVSQSPSNKVTEKGKDVELRCDPISGHTALYWYRQSLGQGLEFLIYFQGNSAPDKSGLPSDRFSAERTGGSVSTLTIQRTQQEDSAVYLCASSLGTSGNQETQYFGPGTRLLVL.